This T cell receptor (beta chain) was retrieved from a study of cytomegalovirus exposure and HLA in healthy donors. Whole-study results and caveats: Rare sequences made up most TCRs, while some public TCRs were found in many donors.

The CDR3 spans 14 residues. V shed 6 bases, J shed 4 bases, and the junction held 8 bases outside the gene matches. Germline values: CDR1 MDHEN, CDR2 SYDVKM. Measured with immunoSEQ multiplex PCR; TCRdb has only the in-frame clones, and not every one. The data show 80,000 to 95,000 clones, approximately 93% seen once. A remark on this clone: Its target is not known.

The sample consisted of PBMCs. This clonotype was obtained from a woman aged 30 to 39 in good health and CMV-seropositive. The V gene is TRBV28, the J gene TRBJ2-7; 8 positions agree with TRBD1. The CDR3 loop reads CASRTRDRRYEQYF. DNA of the CDR3: TGTGCCAGCAGAACCCGGGACAGGCGATACGAGCAGTACTTC.